This record covers a single T cell receptor beta chain. Via MiXCR, TCRdb re-called the 5' RACE reads, giving one row per CDR3 protein. The sample has 690,000 or so distinct CDR3 sequences, about 9.4% seen once. V lost 4 bases and J 5 bases, leaving 13 bases between the germline ends. The CDR3 has 14 residues. Germline-derived CDR1 and CDR2 are SGHRS and YFSETQ. The sample comes from a study of identical twins. The same sample was also used in a study of yellow fever vaccine responses in identical twins. That study reports: Twins reportedly showed a vaccine T cell response that seemed partly convergent and partly personalized.

The specimen was PBMCs. The chain uses TRBV5-1 and TRBJ2-1; a weak D match, TRBD1 (6 bases). The receptor's source is a woman between 18 and 29 years old in good health. The DNA of the CDR3 is TGCGCCAGCAGCATAGTCAGGGGCGACAATGAGCAGTTCTTC. This sequence encodes CASSIVRGDNEQFF. Full variable domain (rest looked up from reference TRBV5-1 and TRBJ2-1): KAGVTQTPRYLIKTRGQQVTLSCSPISGHRSVSWYQQTPGQGLQFLFEYFSETQRNKGNFPGRFSGRQFSNSRSEMNVSTLELGDSALYLCASSIVRGDNEQFFGPGTRLTVL.